The T cell receptor (beta chain) under discussion was sequenced for a study of early T cells in non-severe SARS-CoV-2 infection. TCRdb recomputed calls from the 5' RACE reads with MiXCR, one row per CDR3 protein. This sample has tens of thousands of distinct CDR3 sequences; around 15% occur once, and the top ten carry approximately 12%. In this sample, this clonotype turned up a few times. Germline loops: CDR1 MGHDK, CDR2 SYGVNS. J lost 2 bases, V lost 8 bases, and 5 bases had no gene match. The CDR3 is made up of 14 amino acids. This sequence was found in an adult who was a healthcare worker with PCR-confirmed SARS-CoV-2 infection or an uninfected control (not recorded which). The sample taken for sequencing was whole blood. J is TRBJ2-7 and V is TRBV25-1; the match to TRBD1 covers 11 bases. CDR3 nucleotide sequence: TGTGCCAGCTCCGGGGACAGGGGGGCCTACGAGCAGTACTTC. As protein: CASSGDRGAYEQYF.